These T cell receptor beta chains were read from a single sample in a study of blood T cell repertoires in COVID-19. Data came from immunoSEQ multiplex PCR; TCRdb stores just in-frame clones and leaves some out. The top ten clones hold 3% to 3.5% of a sample with roughly 500,000 clones, 70% to 90% of them seen once. The sequenced material came from peripheral blood. These receptors originate from a human donor in a cohort sampled during active COVID-19. The CDR3 runs from the conserved cysteine through the conserved F or W. A D gene is named only where the DNA matches it firmly. The size field is filled for only some rows; it gives once, few, many or a size class.

abundance | j_gene | v_gene | d_gene | CDR3nt | CDR3aa
. | TRBJ1-1 | TRBV7-2 | . | TGTGCCAGCAGCCCAGCGGGAAGGAGGGCTGAAGCTTTCTTT | CASSPAGRRAEAFF
. | TRBJ2-3 | TRBV12-1 | . | TGTGCCAGCAGCTTTTTGCTGGTCGGGAGCTATCCCCCTTACACAGATACGCAGTATTTT | CASSFLLVGSYPPYTDTQYF
. | TRBJ2-2 | TRBV6-5 | TRBD1 | TGTGCCAGCAGTCGGACAGGGGGCGGCGGGGAGCTGTTTTTT | CASSRTGGGGELFF
once | TRBJ1-4 | TRBV30 | TRBD1 | TGTGCCTGGAGTGTTAACAGGGGGGGTGAAAAACTGTTTTTT | CAWSVNRGGEKLFF
. | TRBJ1-5 | TRBV30 | . | TGTGCCTGGGGGGCCCGGAGGGAGCCCCAGCATTTT | CAWGARREPQHF
. | TRBJ2-3 | TRBV11-2 | . | TGTGCCAGCAGCTTAGCGGGATCAGATACGCAGTATTTT | CASSLAGSDTQYF
. | TRBJ2-5 | TRBV5-5 | TRBD1 | TGTGCCAGCAGCATGGGACAGGGGGCCGGAGAGACCCAGTACTTC | CASSMGQGAGETQYF
. | TRBJ2-5 | TRBV5-5 | . | TGTGCCAGCAGCTTAGTCCACGGGGAGACCCAGTACTTC | CASSLVHGETQYF
. | TRBJ1-1 | TRBV3-1/TRBV3-2 | . | TGTGCCAGCAGCCGCAACAGGATTTTAAACACTGAAGCTTTCTTT | CASSRNRILNTEAFF
once | TRBJ2-7 | TRBV7-8 | . | TGTGCCAGCACCTTCCTAGGAATTTTCTACGAGCAGTACTTC | CASTFLGIFYEQYF
. | TRBJ2-1 | TRBV27 | . | TGTGCCAGCAAGAGGGACTCTCTAAATGAGCAGTTCTTC | CASKRDSLNEQFF
. | TRBJ1-1 | TRBV5-1 | TRBD1 | TGCGCCAGCAGCTTGCCCGGGACAGCACTGAACACTGAAGCTTTCTTT | CASSLPGTALNTEAFF
. | TRBJ2-1 | TRBV5-1 | . | TGCGCCAGCAGCTCAGCACAGGGCAATGAGCAGTTCTTC | CASSSAQGNEQFF
. | TRBJ2-5 | TRBV7-3 | TRBD1 | TGTGCCAGCAGCTTAATGAAGGGGGCGGAGACCCAGTACTTC | CASSLMKGAETQYF
. | TRBJ2-6 | TRBV5-5 | . | TGTGCCAGCAGCTTGAGTAGCTCTGGGGCCAACGTCCTGACTTTC | CASSLSSSGANVLTF
. | TRBJ2-3 | TRBV28 | TRBD2 | TGTGCCAGCAGCCAGGCGGGAGTCACAGATACGCAGTATTTT | CASSQAGVTDTQYF
. | TRBJ2-5 | TRBV25-1 | . | TGTGCCAGCAGTGAATATGCGTCGGGTCCCCAGTACTTC | CASSEYASGPQYF
. | TRBJ1-4 | TRBV9 | TRBD1 | TGTGCCAGCAGCCCCAGCTGGGGACAGCCGAATGAAAAACTGTTTTTT | CASSPSWGQPNEKLFF
. | TRBJ1-2 | TRBV2 | TRBD1 | TGTGCCAGCGCACTCCTATCACAGGGGGTCCGCTATGGCTACACCTTC | CASALLSQGVRYGYTF
once | TRBJ2-5 | TRBV30 | . | TGTGCCTGGAGTGTGGGGGGTGCGGAGACCCAGTACTTC | CAWSVGGAETQYF
. | TRBJ1-2 | TRBV30 | . | TGTGCCTGGAGTCAGGGGCAGGGGATTGACTATGGCTACACCTTC | CAWSQGQGIDYGYTF
. | TRBJ2-5 | TRBV7-8 | . | TGTGCCAGCAGTGAGCCGTGGAGGGAGACCCAGTACTTC | CASSEPWRETQYF
. | TRBJ2-7 | TRBV29-1 | . | TGCAGCGTTGAAGGGGCGTACGAGCAGTACTTC | CSVEGAYEQYF
once | TRBJ1-5 | TRBV6-5 | TRBD1 | TGTGCCAGCAGAGCGACAGGGCATCAGCCCCAGCATTTT | CASRATGHQPQHF
. | TRBJ2-3 | TRBV28 | TRBD2 | TGTGCCAGCAGTTTGGCTAGCGGGAGCACAGATACGCAGTATTTT | CASSLASGSTDTQYF
. | TRBJ2-4 | TRBV7-6 | TRBD2 | TGTGCCAGCAGCTTAGATCAAGGGCCAGGGAGGGACATTCAGTACTTC | CASSLDQGPGRDIQYF
. | TRBJ2-1 | TRBV5-6 | . | TGTGCCAGCAGCTTCGTACGGGCGGGCGGTTTGTCGTTCTTC | CASSFVRAGGLSFF
. | TRBJ2-1 | TRBV3-1/TRBV3-2 | . | TGTGCCAGCAGCCCGAGCGCCGGGACCTACAATGAGCAGTTCTTC | CASSPSAGTYNEQFF
many | TRBJ1-5 | TRBV5-1 | TRBD1 | TGCGCCAGCAGCCCGGGGACAGGGAATCAGCCCCAGCATTTT | CASSPGTGNQPQHF
. | TRBJ1-2 | TRBV2 | . | TGTGCCAGCAGCCCGAGCCGGAACTATGGCTACACCTTC | CASSPSRNYGYTF
. | TRBJ2-5 | TRBV29-1 | . | TGCAGCGTTGAAAGAAGAGAAGAGACCCAGTACTTC | CSVERREETQYF
once | TRBJ2-1 | TRBV27 | . | TGTGCCAGCAGTTTAGACTCCAGCTCCTACAATGAGCAGTTCTTC | CASSLDSSSYNEQFF
. | TRBJ2-1 | TRBV5-1 | TRBD2 | TGCGCCAGCAGCGGGACTAGCGGGAGCTCAAGTGAGCAGTTCTTC | CASSGTSGSSSEQFF
. | TRBJ2-5 | TRBV7-2 | . | TGTGCCAGCAGCCCCGCCCCTACTCAAGAGACCCAGTACTTC | CASSPAPTQETQYF
. | TRBJ1-5 | TRBV3-1/TRBV3-2 | TRBD1 | TGTGCCAGCAGCCGCCGGGACAGGGATCAGCCCCAGCATTTT | CASSRRDRDQPQHF
. | TRBJ2-3 | TRBV12-3/TRBV12-4 | . | TGTGCCAGCAGGCCTGGACTGGATACGCAGTATTTT | CASRPGLDTQYF
. | TRBJ1-3 | TRBV7-2 | . | TGTGCCAGCAGCCCGGGTGCTTCTGGAAACACCATATATTTT | CASSPGASGNTIYF
. | TRBJ2-1 | TRBV19 | TRBD1 | TGTGCCAGTAGTATATCGCTGGCAAGTATCCTCTTACCCGACAGGGGGCAGTTCTTC | CASSISLASILLPDRGQFF
. | TRBJ2-5 | TRBV5-4 | . | TGTGCCAGCAGCCGTATGCGACTGGGGACCCAGTACTTC | CASSRMRLGTQYF
. | TRBJ2-2 | TRBV7-2 | TRBD2 | TGTGCCAGCAGACGGACTAGCGGGGGTAACACCGGGGAGCTGTTTTTT | CASRRTSGGNTGELFF
. | TRBJ1-1 | TRBV28 | TRBD1 | TGTGCCAGCAGTGCCCTGACAGGGACGTTCACTGAAGCTTTCTTT | CASSALTGTFTEAFF
. | TRBJ2-1 | TRBV7-9 | TRBD2 | TGTGCCAGCAGCCGGACTAGCGGGAGTCACGATGAGCAGTTCTTC | CASSRTSGSHDEQFF
. | TRBJ2-7 | TRBV5-4 | TRBD2 | TGTGCCAGCAGCTTCTGGAGCGGGAAAGCGGAGCAGTACTTC | CASSFWSGKAEQYF
. | TRBJ1-1 | TRBV19 | TRBD1 | TGTGCCAGTGGGACAGGGGGCGTCCACACTGAAGCTTTCTTT | CASGTGGVHTEAFF
few | TRBJ2-1 | TRBV27 | . | TGTGCCAGCAGTTTTAAAAAACCGGGGTATGAGCAGTTCTTC | CASSFKKPGYEQFF
. | TRBJ1-2 | TRBV30 | . | TGTGCCTGGAGTGTAGGGTTTCGGGGTATCTATGGCTACACCTTC | CAWSVGFRGIYGYTF
. | TRBJ1-1 | TRBV19 | . | TGTGCCAGTAGTACGGGCAGGGGCACTGAAGCTTTCTTT | CASSTGRGTEAFF
. | TRBJ2-7 | TRBV4-2 | . | TGTGCCAGCAGCCAGGAGGGTCTAGTTGCCTACGAGCAGTACTTC | CASSQEGLVAYEQYF